This T cell receptor (beta chain) was profiled in a study of cytomegalovirus exposure and HLA in healthy donors. A multiplex PCR was run with 60 Vbeta primers and 13 Jbeta primers. Sequencing used immunoSEQ multiplex PCR; TCRdb keeps in-frame clones, though not all of them. The table includes some 130,000 clones, 65% to 70% detected once. The CDR3 has 16 amino acids. Trimming cost V 0 bases and J 4 bases; bases outside gene matches: 6. CDR1 and CDR2 from the germline V gene are SGDLS and YYNGEE. Source material: PBMCs. The sequence came from a human donor in good health. The chain recombines TRBV9 with TRBJ2-3; 9 bases are shared with TRBD1. CDR3 bases: TGTGCCAGCAGCGTAGCCGGACAGGGGTTACCAGATACGCAGTATTTT. Protein product: CASSVAGQGLPDTQYF.